The 9 T cell receptor beta chains below all came from one sample that was sequenced in a study of blood T cells in healthy people across ages. A second about 7 to 12 cycle PCR used barcoded and J-beta primers. TCRdb reprocessed the 5' RACE reads with MiXCR, giving one entry per CDR3 protein. The top ten hold approximately 20% of the sample, which has 650,000 to 800,000 distinct CDR3 sequences, approximately 48% seen once. Sequencing used blood. These receptors all come from a man aged 55-75 years in good health.

The rearrangement uses TRBV20-1 and TRBJ2-5; tentative D call: TRBD1 (6 bases). The germline gives CDR1 DFQATT, CDR2 SNEGSKA (reference sequence). V gave up 7 bases and J gave up 2 bases, with 14 bases separating them. The CDR3 consists of 13 residues. DNA of the CDR3: TGCAGTGTGAGCAGGACAGTACAAGAGACCCAGTACTTC. This encodes CSVSRTVQETQYF.

This sequence joins TRBV7-2 and TRBJ1-6; D not resolved. Germline CDR1 is SGHTA and CDR2 is FQGNSA. This CDR3 region has 17 residues. V lost 5 bases, J lost 3 bases, and 17 bases lay in between. CDR3 residues: CASSAIYRALYNSPLHF. The CDR3 DNA follows: TGTGCCAGCAGCGCTATTTATCGGGCCCTCTATAATTCACCCCTCCACTTT.

This chain uses TRBV20-1 with TRBJ1-2; 8 nucleotides agree with TRBD1. Trimming at V came to 1 base and at J to 2 bases, leaving 6 bases not matched to a gene. Germline CDR1 and CDR2: DFQATT and SNEGSKA (reference sequence). This CDR3 is built from 15 residues. The CDR3 DNA sequence: TGCAGTGCTAGAGTCCCCCGGACAGGGAACTATGGCTACACCTTC. Amino acid sequence: CSARVPRTGNYGYTF.

V is TRBV3-1 and J is TRBJ2-3; 13 nucleotides line up with TRBD2. In germline, CDR1 is LGHDT, CDR2 YNNKEL (reference sequence). V trimming: 4 bases; J trimming: 1 base; junction bases outside the gene matches: 5. This CDR3 comprises 17 residues. Here the CDR3 DNA reads TGTGCCAGCAGCCTCCGGACTAGCGGGGGACGCACAGATACGCAGTATTTT. Its translation is CASSLRTSGGRTDTQYF.

The J gene is TRBJ2-3, the V gene TRBV7-2, with 15 bases that match TRBD2. CDR3 length: 20 residues. Germline-derived CDR1 and CDR2 are SGHTA and FQGNSA. J gave up 0 bases and V 1 base, and 8 bases lay outside the gene matches. CDR3 nucleotides: TGTGCCAGCAGCTTAGTAAGGGGGGGACTAGCGGGGGGAAGCACAGATACGCAGTATTTT. Translating gives CASSLVRGGLAGGSTDTQYF.

This clonotype turned up a few times. This chain connects TRBV27 to TRBJ2-7; TRBD2 might be the D (5 bases). CDR3 length equals 14 residues. The V end was cut by 0 bases, the J end by 5 bases, with 11 bases between. Germline lookup yields CDR1 MNHEY and CDR2 SMNVEV (reference sequence). In DNA, the CDR3 is TGTGCCAGCAGTTTATCTGCTAGCTTAGACGAGCAGTACTTC. It encodes CASSLSASLDEQYF.

The chain combines TRBV6-1 with TRBJ1-5; 8 bases fit TRBD1. CDR1 MNHNS and CDR2 SASEGT come from the germline V gene. V lost 5 bases, J lost 5 bases, and 5 bases stayed unmatched. The CDR3 is 14 amino acids. This CDR3 is CASSNDRGDQPQHF. CDR3 nucleotide sequence: TGTGCCAGCAGTAACGACAGGGGCGATCAGCCCCAGCATTTT.

The rearrangement joins TRBV5-5 to TRBJ2-3; possible D gene TRBD1, 5 bases. The CDR3 sequence is 15 residues long. Per germline, CDR1 SGHKS and CDR2 YYEKEE (reference sequence). V was shortened by 4 bases and J by 3 bases, with 15 bases between the two germline ends. CDR3 nucleotides: TGTGCCAGCAGCCCGCACGGCAGGGCTACAGATACGCAGTATTTT. Translation gives CASSPHGRATDTQYF.

The chain recombines TRBV7-8 with TRBJ2-3, with 12 bases identical to TRBD2. CDR1 is SGHVS, CDR2 FQNEAQ, per germline. This CDR3 contains 17 residues. V shed 5 bases, J shed 4 bases, and the junction held 10 bases outside the gene matches. The CDR3 DNA reads as TGTGCCAGCAGCAAAAATACTGGACTAGCGGGGCCAGATACGCAGTATTTT. Translation: CASSKNTGLAGPDTQYF.